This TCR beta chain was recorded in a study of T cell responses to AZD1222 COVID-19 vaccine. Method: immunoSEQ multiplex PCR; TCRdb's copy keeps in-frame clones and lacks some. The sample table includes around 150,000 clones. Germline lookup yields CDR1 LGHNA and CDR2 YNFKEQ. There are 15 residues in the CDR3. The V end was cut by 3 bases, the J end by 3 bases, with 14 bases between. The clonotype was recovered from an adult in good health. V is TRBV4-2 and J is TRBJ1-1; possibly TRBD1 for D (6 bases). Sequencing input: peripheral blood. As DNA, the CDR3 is TGTGCCAGCAGCCACTCGGGCGCAGGGGACACTGAAGCTTTCTTT. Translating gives CASSHSGAGDTEAFF.